A single sample is the source of the 30 T cell receptor beta chains below, sequenced in a study of somatic mutations in cytotoxic T cells in rheumatoid arthritis (dated by TCRdb to about 2017). The receptor library was made with the immunoSEQ multiplex PCR assay. The table was pulled from immuneACCESS by TCRdb, which kept in-frame rearrangements only. Such tables lose some clones; where checked, under half of the loss comes from unresolved V genes, and the rest has no known cause. Across this sample there are 20,000 to 25,000 clones, with about 83% seen only once. Jointly, the top ten make up roughly 10% of the sample. The sequencing sample was made of CD8+ T cells sorted from blood. The source of these receptors is an adult with rheumatoid arthritis.

The rearrangement joins TRBV9 to TRBJ2-1; 9 bases match TRBD2. V trimming: 0 bases; J trimming: 4 bases; junction bases outside the gene matches: 5. The CDR3 runs to 16 residues. The germline gives CDR1 SGDLS, CDR2 YYNGEE. CDR3: CASSVEGGGAYNEQFF. CDR3 DNA sequence: TGTGCCAGCAGCGTAGAAGGCGGGGGGGCGTACAATGAGCAGTTCTTC.

J is TRBJ2-1 and V is TRBV27, with a tentative D call TRBD1 (6 bases). Germline assignment: CDR1 MNHEY and CDR2 SMNVEV (reference sequence). The V end was cut by 4 bases, the J end by 6 bases, with 10 bases between. This CDR3 has 13 amino acids. The CDR3 loop is CASSWGPVNEQFF. CDR3 nucleotides: TGTGCCAGCAGTTGGGGGCCCGTCAATGAGCAGTTCTTC.

The DNA for the CDR3 is TGTGCCAGCAGCTTAACTGGGGGGCTCGACGAGCAGTACTTC. This gives the protein CASSLTGGLDEQYF. The genes are TRBV7-3 and TRBJ2-7; TRBD1 or TRBD2 may be the D gene (6 bases each). The V gene's germline CDR1 is SGHTA and CDR2 FQGTGA. The CDR3 has 14 amino acids. Trimming stripped 0 bases from V and 5 bases from J, with 11 bases between.

This clone was seen more than once but under ten times. This chain uses TRBV5-6 with TRBJ2-1; no clear D gene. CDR1 is SGHDT, CDR2 YYEEEE, per germline. This CDR3 region has 13 residues. The V and J ends lost 5 bases and 7 bases respectively, with 13 bases between them. The CDR3 nucleotides read TGTGCCAGCAGTTTGATACGTTCAAATGAGCAGTTCTTC. Its protein is CASSLIRSNEQFF.

The V and J genes are TRBV7-9 and TRBJ1-2; 7 bases fit TRBD1. Germline V gene lookup returns CDR1 SEHNR and CDR2 FQNEAQ (reference sequence). This CDR3 has 14 amino acids. J was trimmed by 5 bases and V by 5 bases; bases with no gene match: 8. CDR3 residues: CASSTPGQIYGYTF. In DNA, the CDR3 is TGTGCCAGCAGCACACCGGGACAGATATATGGCTACACCTTC.

The chain employs TRBV5-1 and TRBJ1-1; D gene ambiguous. CDR3 length: 14 amino acids. V shed 6 bases and J shed 1 base, with 13 bases lying between them. CDR1 and CDR2 from the germline V gene are SGHRS and YFSETQ. The CDR3 spells CASNDGRRNTEAFF. CDR3 in DNA: TGCGCCAGCAACGACGGACGGAGGAACACTGAAGCTTTCTTT.

V and J are TRBV5-5 and TRBJ2-7, with TRBD2 matching over 8 bases. CDR3 length equals 15 residues. Trimming cost V 0 bases and J 4 bases; bases outside gene matches: 6. Germline V gene data show CDR1 as SGHKS and CDR2 as YYEKEE (reference sequence). DNA of the CDR3: TGTGCCAGCAGCTTGGAGGGAGCGGGGGTATACGAGCAGTACTTC. Translated, it gives CASSLEGAGVYEQYF.

The chain joins TRBV5-1 to TRBJ1-4; D is perhaps TRBD1 (5 bases). CDR3 length: 15 amino acids. V was trimmed by 2 bases and J by 7 bases, leaving 15 bases between them. The germline CDR1 and CDR2 sequences are SGHRS and YFSETQ. This CDR3 reads CASSLVQGGIEKLFF. In nucleotides, the CDR3 is TGCGCCAGCAGCTTAGTCCAGGGCGGGATTGAAAAACTGTTTTTT.

In the case of this clone: Germline and junction disagree at one end, which may indicate a read error. The chain uses TRBV7-7 and TRBJ1-1, with D possibly being TRBD1 (5 bases). The CDR3 loop spans 15 amino acids. Germline CDR1 is SSHAT and CDR2 is FNYEAQ (reference sequence). Written as DNA, the CDR3 is TGTGCTAGCAGTTCCAAAGCGACAGAGAACACTGAAGCTTTCTTT. Translated: CASSSKATENTEAFF.

The chain joins TRBV19 to TRBJ1-1; 9 positions agree with TRBD1. The length of the CDR3 is 13 residues. Unmatched junction bases numbered 8, after V lost 4 bases and J lost 11 bases. Per germline, CDR1 LNHDA and CDR2 SQIVND (reference sequence). The CDR3 loop reads CASSTGQGDQAFF. CDR3 nucleotides: TGTGCCAGTAGTACGGGACAGGGAGATCAGGCTTTCTTT.

The rearrangement uses TRBV9 and TRBJ2-3, with 11 bases lining up with TRBD2. CDR1 and CDR2 (germline): SGDLS, YYNGEE. The CDR3 length is 18 residues. V lost 2 bases, J lost 8 bases, and 16 bases stayed unmatched. The DNA of the CDR3 is TGTGCCAGCAGCGTCGATTTTATAGCGGGAGGGATGGTCGCTACGCAGTATTTT. As protein: CASSVDFIAGGMVATQYF.

The chain carries TRBV7-8 and TRBJ2-7; D call uncertain. Germline CDR1 SGHVS, CDR2 FQNEAQ. V was trimmed by 0 bases and J by 5 bases, leaving 20 bases between them. The CDR3 covers 17 residues. CDR3 bases: TGTGCCAGCAGCTTAGCGCTCGGCAGGATGATCCGGGACGAGCAGTACTTC. Translation gives CASSLALGRMIRDEQYF.

The chain recombines TRBV30 with TRBJ2-3; TRBD1 agrees at 12 bases. The V gene's germline CDR1 is GTSNPN and CDR2 SVGIG (reference sequence). This CDR3 is 15 amino acids long. V shed 3 bases, J shed 5 bases, and the junction held 6 bases outside the gene matches. The DNA of the CDR3 is TGTGCCTGGAGCCCCGGGACAGGGGGCGAAGATACGCAGTATTTT. Its protein is CAWSPGTGGEDTQYF.

The chain employs TRBV4-3 and TRBJ2-7, with TRBD2 matching over 7 bases. Per the germline V gene, CDR1 is LGHNA and CDR2 is YSLEER. The CDR3 totals 15 residues. V gave up 1 base and J gave up 4 bases; unmatched junction bases: 7. CDR3 sequence reads: CASSQGRAGRYEQYF. CDR3 coding DNA: TGCGCCAGCAGCCAAGGGCGAGCGGGGAGGTACGAGCAGTACTTC.

This clone was detected a few times. The gene calls are TRBV6-5 and TRBJ2-7, with 9 bases lining up with TRBD2. The V and J ends lost 2 bases and 5 bases, in that order; junction bases with no gene match: 7. Germline V gives CDR1 MNHEY, CDR2 SVGAGI. The CDR3 is 15 amino acids. CDR3 sequence reads: CASSYALAGRNEQYF. CDR3 sequence (DNA): TGTGCCAGCAGTTACGCCCTAGCGGGAAGGAACGAGCAGTACTTC.

This chain links TRBV7-9 with TRBJ2-7, with 11 bases identical to TRBD2. The CDR3 loop spans 18 amino acids. The germline V gene has CDR1 SEHNR and CDR2 FQNEAQ (reference sequence). J gave up 3 bases and V 4 bases, and 14 bases lay outside the gene matches. CDR3 DNA: TGTGCCAGCAGCTCTCCACCTGGACTAGCGGGCTCTTACTACGAGCAGTACTTC. Translated, it gives CASSSPPGLAGSYYEQYF.

The chain is built from TRBV27 and TRBJ2-1; possibly TRBD2 for D (6 bases). Per germline, CDR1 MNHEY and CDR2 SMNVEV (reference sequence). This CDR3 contains 17 residues. Trimming pared 1 base from V and 0 bases from J, leaving 13 bases between. The CDR3 is CASSLLGFGGSYNEQFF. Here the CDR3 DNA reads TGTGCCAGCAGTTTATTAGGCTTCGGGGGCTCCTACAATGAGCAGTTCTTC.

The chain combines TRBV13 with TRBJ1-1; perhaps TRBD1 as D (5 bases). Germline CDR1 reads PRHDT; CDR2 reads FYEKMQ (reference sequence). The CDR3 sequence is 14 residues long. V was clipped by 4 bases and J by 5 bases, with 14 bases between them. CDR3 bases: TGTGCCAGCAGCTCAAAAACACAGGTAACTGAAGCTTTCTTT. Amino acid sequence: CASSSKTQVTEAFF.

The chain's CDR3 is CASSRDSGSQPQHF. The CDR3 DNA follows: TGTGCCAGCAGTCGGGACAGCGGTTCCCAGCCCCAGCATTTT. The chain links TRBV5-6 to TRBJ1-5, with TRBD1 identical over 7 bases. This CDR3 contains 14 residues. Germline V gives CDR1 SGHDT, CDR2 YYEEEE. The junction had 9 bases not matched to a gene; V was cut back by 5 bases and J by 7 bases.

This rearrangement joins TRBV19 to TRBJ2-7; 8 bases agree with TRBD2. The V segment lost 3 bases and the J segment 2 bases; nucleotides outside the gene matches: 6. The CDR3 loop spans 15 amino acids. CDR1 is LNHDA, CDR2 SQIVND, per germline (reference sequence). Here the CDR3 DNA reads TGTGCCAGTAGTATGGCCGGGGGGGCCCCCTACGAGCAGTACTTC. Translation gives CASSMAGGAPYEQYF.

Worth noting for this clone: At the DNA level, this CDR3 is encoded by other sequences in the same sample as well. This chain joins TRBV7-9 and TRBJ1-2; 10 bases agree with TRBD1. Germline values: CDR1 SEHNR, CDR2 FQNEAQ (reference sequence). The CDR3 has 15 residues. The V segment lost 3 bases and the J segment 0 bases; nucleotides outside the gene matches: 1. The CDR3 is CASSLGQGTNYGYTF. The CDR3 DNA reads TGTGCCAGCAGCTTGGGACAGGGGACTAACTATGGCTACACCTTC. Variable domain in full (rest from reference TRBV7-9 and TRBJ1-2): DTGVSQNPRHKITKRGQNVTFRCDPISEHNRLYWYRQTLGQGPEFLTYFQNEAQLEKSRLLSDRFSAERPKGSFSTLEIQRTEQGDSAMYLCASSLGQGTNYGYTFGSGTRLTVV.

The chain carries TRBV6-5 and TRBJ1-1; 9 nucleotides match TRBD1. V dropped 2 bases and J dropped 5; count of bases not matched to a gene: 6. This CDR3 comprises 15 residues. Germline CDR1 and CDR2: MNHEY and SVGAGI. The CDR3 sequence: CASSYVGTGSTEAFF. CDR3 sequence (DNA): TGTGCCAGCAGTTACGTAGGGACAGGGAGTACTGAAGCTTTCTTT.

The chain links TRBV4-2 to TRBJ2-5; maybe TRBD2 (6 bases). The CDR3 is 14 amino acids. CDR1 and CDR2 from the germline V gene are LGHNA and YNFKEQ. V lost 1 base and J 3 bases, leaving 9 bases between the germline ends. CDR3 sequence reads: CASSQVVAEETQYF. In nucleotides, the CDR3 is TGTGCCAGCAGCCAAGTAGTAGCGGAAGAGACCCAGTACTTC.

This clone was detected only a few times. The V gene is TRBV7-2, the J gene TRBJ2-7; 9 nucleotides line up with TRBD2. This CDR3 comprises 16 residues. CDR1 and CDR2 (germline): SGHTA, FQGNSA. The ends lost 5 bases at V and 3 bases at J; junction bases unmatched: 11. The CDR3 DNA follows: TGTGCCAGCAGCGAGCGGCTAGCGGGGCTGAGCTACGAGCAGTACTTC. As protein: CASSERLAGLSYEQYF.

In this sample, this clone turned up once. The chain joins TRBV5-4 to TRBJ2-1, with 8 bases that match TRBD2. Germline-derived CDR1 and CDR2 are SGHNT and YYREEE (reference sequence). This CDR3 has 12 amino acids. V lost 2 bases, J lost 9 bases, and 1 base stayed unmatched. CDR3 sequence (DNA): TGTGCCAGCAGCTTAGCGGGAGCTGAGCAGTTCTTC. Translation gives CASSLAGAEQFF.

The V gene is TRBV19, the J gene TRBJ1-2; unclear D gene. There are 14 residues in the CDR3. Germline CDR1 LNHDA, CDR2 SQIVND (reference sequence). V was pared by 0 bases and J by 3 bases, with 8 bases between. The CDR3 reads CASSIDSSYYGYTF. CDR3 coding DNA: TGTGCCAGTAGTATAGACAGCAGTTACTATGGCTACACCTTC. Combining the CDR3 with reference TRBV19 and TRBJ1-2 gives the whole variable domain DGGITQSPKYLFRKEGQNVTLSCEQNLNHDAMYWYRQDPGQGLRLIYYSQIVNDFQKGDIAEGYSVSREKKESFPLTVTSAQKNPTAFYLCASSIDSSYYGYTFGSGTRLTVV.

J is TRBJ2-2 and V is TRBV4-1; TRBD1 aligns across 8 bases. The CDR3 loop spans 16 amino acids. The V gene end was trimmed by 0 bases and the J gene end by 4 bases; junction bases not matched to a gene: 4. Germline CDR1 MGHRA, CDR2 YSYEKL. CDR3 coding DNA: TGCGCCAGCAGCCAAGAGAGGACAGGGTTCACCGGGGAGCTGTTTTTT. This codes for CASSQERTGFTGELFF.

A few counts support this clone. The chain employs TRBV6-6 and TRBJ1-4; 7 positions match TRBD1. Losses at the gene ends were 5 bases for V and 7 bases for J; bases not matched to a gene: 7. Germline V gives CDR1 MNHNY, CDR2 SVGAGI (reference sequence). CDR3 size: 14 residues. This CDR3 is CASSRTGEGEKLFF. The CDR3 bases are TGTGCCAGCAGTCGAACAGGGGAGGGTGAAAAACTGTTTTTT.

The chain uses TRBV5-4 and TRBJ2-5; D may be TRBD2 (5 bases). Looked up from germline, CDR1 is SGHNT and CDR2 is YYREEE (reference sequence). V lost 3 bases to trimming and J lost 5 bases, with 8 bases between them. The CDR3 is 12 amino acids. The CDR3 DNA reads as TGTGCCAGCAGCTGGACTGGGGAGACCCAGTACTTC. This codes for CASSWTGETQYF. Full variable domain (remainder filled in from reference TRBV5-4 and TRBJ2-5): ETGVTQSPTHLIKTRGQQVTLRCSSQSGHNTVSWYQQALGQGPQFIFQYYREEENGRGNFPPRFSGLQFPNYSSELNVNALELDDSALYLCASSWTGETQYFGPGTRLLVL.

CDR3: CASSLASGRETQYF. The CDR3 DNA reads TGTGCCAGCAGCTTAGCTAGCGGGAGAGAGACCCAGTACTTC. The chain links TRBV7-2 to TRBJ2-5; 9 bases fit TRBD2. The germline V gene has CDR1 SGHTA and CDR2 FQGNSA. V lost 0 bases to trimming and J lost 4 bases; unmatched junction nucleotides: 0. The CDR3 contains 14 residues. The variable domain in full, completed from reference TRBV7-2 and TRBJ2-5, reads GAGVSQSPSNKVTEKGKDVELRCDPISGHTALYWYRQSLGQGLEFLIYFQGNSAPDKSGLPSDRFSAERTGGSVSTLTIQRTQQEDSAVYLCASSLASGRETQYFGPGTRLLVL.